This T cell receptor (beta chain) was captured in a study of blood T cells in healthy people across ages. The CDR3 covers 14 residues. Study-wide points: Age advanced and TCR beta diversity per million T cells fell, roughly linearly. Donors of long life had a larger count of naive CD4+ cells and greater diversity than aged donors.

For every donor, a draw yielded 9.5 to 10 milliliters of peripheral blood. PCR was performed a second time for roughly 7 to 11 cycles using a sample-barcoded 5' primer and a J-beta primer mix. Each sample provided no less than 2.5 million CDR3-containing paired-end reads. TCRdb analysed the 5' RACE reads with MiXCR anew, one entry per CDR3 protein. The repertoire has hundreds of thousands of distinct CDR3 sequences, roughly 53% of them found once; the top ten carry about 42%. A few counts support this clonotype. What it binds is unknown. The chain has TRBV12-3 or TRBV12-4 and TRBJ2-5; D is possibly TRBD1 (6 bases). The J call is uncertain, as TRBJ2-7 better fits the DNA end. The sequenced sample consisted of blood. This TCR derives from a man at least 80 years old in good health. In DNA form, the CDR3 reads TGTGCCAGCAGTGTGGGGACAAGACCTTACGAGCAGTACTTC. Protein: CASSVGTRPYEQYF.